The present T cell receptor beta chain was sequenced within a study of blood T cell repertoires in COVID-19. The overall study: Samples of COVID-19 (acute and convalescent) were obtained from the United States, Italy and Spain.

The protocol was immunoSEQ multiplex PCR, while the TCRdb copy is restricted to in-frame clones and leaves out a portion. The top ten clones hold 2.5% to 3.5% of a sample with about 360,000 clones, more than 85% of them seen once. This clone has just a few counts. CDR3 length: 16 amino acids. V was pared by 7 bases and J by 7 bases, with 15 bases of the junction left unmatched. Germline CDR1 SNHLY, CDR2 FYNNEI. This receptor was taken from a human donor in a cohort sampled during active COVID-19. The chain recombines TRBV2 with TRBJ2-2, with TRBD1 matching 7 bases. Material: peripheral blood. CDR3 protein: CASMLGFKGASGELFF. The CDR3 DNA reads as TGTGCCAGCATGTTAGGTTTTAAGGGGGCGAGCGGGGAGCTGTTTTTT.